The clone carrying this T cell receptor beta chain was counted at least ten times. Its antigen is unidentified. The healthy controls volunteered at a blood bank in Maryland, USA. This CDR3 is 12 amino acids long. The germline V gene encodes CDR1 SGHTA and CDR2 FQGNSA. The V and J ends lost 4 bases and 4 bases respectively, with 6 bases between them. This sample was included in a study of neurological immune-mediated disorders. Study-wide results and limits: HTLV-1-associated myelopathy displayed the greatest TCR clonal expansion, and multiple sclerosis exhibited the smallest, lower than that of healthy controls.

With 10-nucleotide random UMIs included, cDNA was synthesized by 5'RACE. TCRdb analysed the 5' RACE reads with MiXCR anew, one entry per CDR3 protein. In the table there are over 65,000 distinct CDR3 sequences, roughly 9.5% of which are singletons. This clonotype was sampled from a man over 45 in good health. V is TRBV7-2 and J is TRBJ2-3; D uncertain. Input material: PBMCs. CDR3 region: CASSSAADTQYF. The CDR3 DNA is TGTGCCAGCAGCTCGGCGGCAGATACGCAGTATTTT. Full variable domain (outside the CDR3, taken from reference TRBV7-2 and TRBJ2-3): GAGVSQSPSNKVTEKGKDVELRCDPISGHTALYWYRQSLGQGLEFLIYFQGNSAPDKSGLPSDRFSAERTGGSVSTLTIQRTQQEDSAVYLCASSSAADTQYFGPGTRLTVL.